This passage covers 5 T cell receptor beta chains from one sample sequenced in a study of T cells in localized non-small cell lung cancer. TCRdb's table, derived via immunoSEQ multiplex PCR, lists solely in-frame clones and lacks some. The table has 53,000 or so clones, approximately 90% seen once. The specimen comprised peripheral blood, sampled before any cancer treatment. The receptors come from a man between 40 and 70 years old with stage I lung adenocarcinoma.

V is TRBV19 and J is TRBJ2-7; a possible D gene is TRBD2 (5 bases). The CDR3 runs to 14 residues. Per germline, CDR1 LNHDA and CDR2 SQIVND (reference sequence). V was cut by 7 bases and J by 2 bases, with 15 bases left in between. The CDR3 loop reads CASTLSSGTYEQYF. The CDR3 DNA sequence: TGTGCCAGTACTCTTTCGAGCGGAACCTACGAGCAGTACTTC.

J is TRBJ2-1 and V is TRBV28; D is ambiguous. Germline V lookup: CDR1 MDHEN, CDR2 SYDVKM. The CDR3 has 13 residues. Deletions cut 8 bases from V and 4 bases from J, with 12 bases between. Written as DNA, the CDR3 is TGTGCCAGCGGCGATAGCCTATACAATGAGCAGTTCTTC. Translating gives CASGDSLYNEQFF.

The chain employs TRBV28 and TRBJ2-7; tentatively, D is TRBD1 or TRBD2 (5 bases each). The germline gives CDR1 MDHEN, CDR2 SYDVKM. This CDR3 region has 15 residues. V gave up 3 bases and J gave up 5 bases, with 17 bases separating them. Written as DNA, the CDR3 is TGTGCCAGCAGTTTTCTTCGGGGCCAACCCCACGAGCAGTACTTC. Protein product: CASSFLRGQPHEQYF.

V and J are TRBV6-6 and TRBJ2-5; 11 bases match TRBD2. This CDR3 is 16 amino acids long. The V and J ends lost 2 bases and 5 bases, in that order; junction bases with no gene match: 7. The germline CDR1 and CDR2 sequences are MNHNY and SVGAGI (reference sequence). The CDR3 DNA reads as TGTGCCAGCAGTTACAGCCCTAGCGGGAGGTCGGAGACCCAGTACTTC. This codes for CASSYSPSGRSETQYF.

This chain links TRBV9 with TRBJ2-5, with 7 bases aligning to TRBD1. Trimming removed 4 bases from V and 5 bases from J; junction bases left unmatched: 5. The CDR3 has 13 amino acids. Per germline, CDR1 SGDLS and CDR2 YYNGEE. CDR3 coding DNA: TGTGCCAGCAGCCTACAGGGGCGGGAGACCCAGTACTTC. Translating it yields CASSLQGRETQYF.